These 3 T cell receptor beta chains came from one sample sequenced in a study of cytomegalovirus exposure and HLA in healthy donors. PCR employed 60 Vbeta and 13 Jbeta primers. Profiling relied on immunoSEQ multiplex PCR, and the TCRdb table lists in-frame clones only, not all of them. The repertoire holds about 120,000 clones, over 65% seen once, with less than 9% in the top ten. The specimen was PBMCs. The origin of the receptors is a woman aged 40 to 50 in good health and CMV-seropositive.

The V gene is TRBV7-9, the J gene TRBJ1-1, with a tentative D call TRBD1 (5 bases). V gave up 5 bases and J gave up 1 base, with 11 bases separating them. CDR1 is SEHNR, CDR2 FQNEAQ, per germline (reference sequence). The CDR3 length is 14 residues. In DNA, the CDR3 is TGTGCCAGCAGCCCCGGACAATCGAACACTGAAGCTTTCTTT. It yields the protein CASSPGQSNTEAFF.

The chain is built from TRBV19 and TRBJ1-3; 8 bases fit TRBD1. Germline-derived CDR1 and CDR2 are LNHDA and SQIVND (reference sequence). The CDR3 totals 17 residues. V lost 7 bases and J lost 3; bases outside the gene matches: 14. The CDR3 reads CASTYGIQGVGGNTIYF. In DNA form, the CDR3 reads TGTGCCAGTACATACGGAATACAGGGGGTGGGTGGAAACACCATATATTTT.

The rearrangement uses TRBV18 and TRBJ1-2, with TRBD1 matching 10 bases. This CDR3 is 13 amino acids long. Germline CDR1 reads KGHSH; CDR2 reads LQKENI. V lost 2 bases, J lost 8 bases, and 2 bases stayed unmatched. The CDR3: CASSPGQGGGYTF. The CDR3 DNA sequence: TGTGCCAGCTCACCAGGACAGGGGGGCGGCTACACCTTC.